One and the same sample provided the 26 T cell receptor beta chains below, sequenced in a study of cytomegalovirus exposure and HLA in healthy donors. The PCR made use of 60 Vbeta and 13 Jbeta primers. Here immunoSEQ multiplex PCR was the method, and the copy in TCRdb shows in-frame clones only, minus some. The table includes about 150,000 clones, 60% to 80% detected once. Sequencing was carried out using PBMCs. All receptors derive from a male donor in good health and CMV-seronegative.

The chain carries TRBV7-2 and TRBJ2-1; the match to TRBD2 covers 11 bases. The CDR3 is 15 residues long. J lost 9 bases, V lost 2 bases, and 6 bases had no gene match. Germline lookup yields CDR1 SGHTA and CDR2 FQGNSA. The CDR3 nucleotides read TGTGCCAGCAGCTTAATTAGCGGGGGGGCTGGTGAGCAGTTCTTC. Amino acid sequence: CASSLISGGAGEQFF.

The table lists this clone with a few counts. V is TRBV30 and J is TRBJ1-2, with D possibly being TRBD1 (5 bases). The V gene lost 5 bases and the J gene lost 6 bases, with 7 bases spanning the gap. The CDR3 totals 10 residues. Germline V lookup: CDR1 GTSNPN, CDR2 SVGIG (reference sequence). The CDR3 nucleotides are TGTGCCTGGTCCAGGGATGGCTACACCTTC. Amino acids: CAWSRDGYTF. The whole variable domain, filled in from reference TRBV30 and TRBJ1-2, reads SQTIHQWPATLVQPVGSPLSLECTVEGTSNPNLYWYRQAAGRGLQLLFYSVGIGQISSEVPQNLSASRPQDRQFILSSKKLLLSDSGFYLCAWSRDGYTFGSGTRLTVV.

The gene calls are TRBV5-1 and TRBJ2-6, with no clear D. Germline lookup yields CDR1 SGHRS and CDR2 YFSETQ. The V end was cut by 4 bases, the J end by 1 base, with 6 bases between. The length of the CDR3 is 14 residues. CDR3 sequence reads: CASSGLSGANVLTF. The DNA of the CDR3 is TGCGCCAGCAGCGGCCTTTCTGGGGCCAACGTCCTGACTTTC.

The chain has TRBV7-2 and TRBJ2-3; D gene unclear. The germline V and J ends were trimmed by 5 bases and 6 bases, with 12 bases remaining between them. The CDR3 length is 13 residues. Looked up from germline, CDR1 is SGHTA and CDR2 is FQGNSA. CDR3 in DNA: TGTGCCAGCAGCCCGGGTAACCTTGATACGCAGTATTTT. This sequence encodes CASSPGNLDTQYF.

This rearrangement joins TRBV28 to TRBJ2-7; no reliable D call. Germline V gene data show CDR1 as MDHEN and CDR2 as SYDVKM. V was cut by 3 bases and J by 3 bases, with 6 bases left in between. The CDR3 totals 12 residues. For the CDR3, the DNA is TGTGCCAGCAGTTTCGCGGTCTACGAGCAGTACTTC. Encoded protein: CASSFAVYEQYF.

The rearrangement uses TRBV2 and TRBJ2-5; the D gene is possibly TRBD2 (6 bases). The V and J ends lost 8 bases and 5 bases respectively, with 15 bases between them. This CDR3 has 13 amino acids. Germline CDR1 is SNHLY and CDR2 is FYNNEI. CDR3 sequence (DNA): TGTGCCAGCCTCCGGGGGATGGAGGAGACCCAGTACTTC. Translation: CASLRGMEETQYF. The entire variable domain, with the rest obtained from reference TRBV2 and TRBJ2-5, is as follows: EPEVTQTPSHQVTQMGQEVILRCVPISNHLYFYWYRQILGQKVEFLVSFYNNEISEKSEIFDDQFSVERPDGSNFTLKIRSTKLEDSAMYFCASLRGMEETQYFGPGTRLLVL.

The V call is TRBV11-2, the J call TRBJ2-7; the match to TRBD2 covers 7 bases. V was clipped by 6 bases and J by 2 bases; unmatched bases: 7. CDR1 is SGHAT, CDR2 FQNNGV, per germline. The CDR3 sequence is 14 residues long. CDR3 nucleotide sequence: TGTGCCAGCAGTGAAGCGGGGAAACCCTACGAGCAGTACTTC. This gives the protein CASSEAGKPYEQYF.

V and J are TRBV5-1 and TRBJ1-3; the match to TRBD1 covers 8 bases. The CDR3 extends over 15 amino acids. Germline V gene sequence: CDR1 SGHRS, CDR2 YFSETQ. J gave up 4 bases and V 0 bases, and 3 bases lay outside the gene matches. The CDR3 protein is CASSLAAGGGNTIYF. Written as DNA, the CDR3 is TGCGCCAGCAGCTTGGCCGCAGGGGGCGGAAACACCATATATTTT.

The CDR3 region is CASSGGQGISTDTQYF. The CDR3 DNA reads TGCGCCAGCAGCGGAGGACAGGGAATCTCCACAGATACGCAGTATTTT. This chain uses TRBV5-1 with TRBJ2-3, with 8 bases that match TRBD1. The CDR3 has 16 amino acids. Trimming took 4 bases from V and 2 from J; bases not matched to a gene: 9. Germline CDR1 is SGHRS and CDR2 is YFSETQ.

The chain employs TRBV9 and TRBJ2-5; 8 bases are a match to TRBD1. CDR3 length: 14 residues. V dropped 3 bases and J dropped 3; count of bases not matched to a gene: 4. Germline V gene sequence: CDR1 SGDLS, CDR2 YYNGEE. In DNA form, the CDR3 reads TGTGCCAGCAGCGGGACAGGGTACAAAGAGACCCAGTACTTC. This codes for CASSGTGYKETQYF.

This chain connects TRBV2 to TRBJ2-2, with D perhaps matching TRBD2 (6 bases). The V gene's germline CDR1 is SNHLY and CDR2 FYNNEI. Trimming stripped 5 bases from V and 4 bases from J, with 8 bases between. The CDR3 has 13 amino acids. The CDR3 here is CASSRGGTGELFF. CDR3 bases: TGTGCCAGCAGTAGGGGAGGCACCGGGGAGCTGTTTTTT.

The chain links TRBV6-1 to TRBJ2-5, with a weak D call TRBD1 (5 bases). V shed 4 bases and J shed 2 bases, with 8 bases lying between them. Germline CDR1 is MNHNS and CDR2 is SASEGT. This CDR3 has 13 residues. CDR3 in DNA: TGTGCCAGCAGTGTGACAGTTCAAGAGACCCAGTACTTC. It yields the protein CASSVTVQETQYF.

The chain joins TRBV15 to TRBJ2-3, with a tentative D call TRBD2 (6 bases). Trimming took off 3 bases at V and 1 base at J, with 11 bases between the two ends. CDR1 is LNHNV, CDR2 YYDKDF, per germline (reference sequence). This CDR3 is 15 amino acids long. CDR3 region: CATSRGGMGTDTQYF. As DNA, the CDR3 is TGTGCCACCAGCAGGGGGGGAATGGGCACAGATACGCAGTATTTT.

The V gene is TRBV7-2, the J gene TRBJ2-7; D is possibly TRBD1 (6 bases). This CDR3 region has 14 residues. Trimming took 3 bases from V and 7 from J, leaving 16 bases between them. Germline lookup yields CDR1 SGHTA and CDR2 FQGNSA. CDR3 sequence: CASSFGARGGEQYF. CDR3 in DNA: TGTGCCAGCAGCTTCGGAGCGAGAGGGGGAGAGCAGTACTTC. The complete variable domain, with remaining parts taken from reference TRBV7-2 and TRBJ2-7, reads GAGVSQSPSNKVTEKGKDVELRCDPISGHTALYWYRQSLGQGLEFLIYFQGNSAPDKSGLPSDRFSAERTGGSVSTLTIQRTQQEDSAVYLCASSFGARGGEQYFGPGTRLTVT.

The chain combines TRBV28 with TRBJ2-1; 9 bases are a match to TRBD1. Germline-derived CDR1 and CDR2 are MDHEN and SYDVKM. V dropped 3 bases and J dropped 7; count of bases not matched to a gene: 7. The CDR3 is 15 amino acids. CDR3 protein: CASSFSGTGRNEQFF. The CDR3 DNA is TGTGCCAGCAGTTTCTCCGGGACAGGGAGGAATGAGCAGTTCTTC.

The J gene is TRBJ2-3, the V gene TRBV4-1; TRBD2 matches 7 bases. The germline gives CDR1 MGHRA, CDR2 YSYEKL. The CDR3 consists of 15 residues. The V and J ends lost 1 base and 4 bases, in that order; junction bases with no gene match: 5. CDR3 DNA sequence: TGCGCCAGCAGCCAAGGGGGCGGGAGTGCAGATACGCAGTATTTT. The encoded protein is CASSQGGGSADTQYF.

The chain has TRBV5-1 and TRBJ2-7; a weak D match, TRBD1 (6 bases). Per the germline V gene, CDR1 is SGHRS and CDR2 is YFSETQ. V lost 4 bases and J 5 bases, leaving 13 bases between the germline ends. The CDR3 loop spans 13 amino acids. The CDR3 nucleotides read TGCGCCAGCAGCACCTGGACAGCGGACGAGCAGTACTTC. Amino acid sequence: CASSTWTADEQYF.

The J gene is TRBJ2-7, the V gene TRBV5-6; 9 bases align to TRBD1. The CDR3 has 16 residues. Germline lookup yields CDR1 SGHDT and CDR2 YYEEEE. J lost 1 base, V lost 1 base, and 6 bases had no gene match. As DNA, the CDR3 is TGTGCCAGCAGCTTGCCCGGCGGGACAGGGTCCTACGAGCAGTACTTC. Translated: CASSLPGGTGSYEQYF.

This clone was seen a single time. The chain carries TRBV10-2 and TRBJ1-4; unclear D gene. V lost 7 bases and J 7 bases, leaving 13 bases between the germline ends. This CDR3 is 13 amino acids long. Germline CDR1 and CDR2: WSHSY and SAAADI. CDR3 amino acids: CASKEQNVEKLFF. CDR3 in DNA: TGCGCCAGCAAGGAACAGAACGTTGAAAAACTGTTTTTT.

This clone was seen a handful of times. The genes are TRBV10-1 and TRBJ2-7, with D perhaps matching TRBD1 (6 bases). Trimming stripped 6 bases from V and 2 bases from J, with 11 bases between. The CDR3 length is 13 residues. Germline V CDR1 and CDR2: WNHNN, SYGVQD (reference sequence). The CDR3 DNA follows: TGCGCCAGCAGCGGAGAGGGGGCCTACGAGCAGTACTTC. It translates to CASSGEGAYEQYF.

The chain carries TRBV19 and TRBJ1-2; TRBD1 agrees at 8 bases. Trimming at V came to 7 bases and at J to 2 bases, leaving 3 bases not matched to a gene. Germline CDR1 and CDR2: LNHDA and SQIVND (reference sequence). The CDR3 has 13 amino acids. The CDR3, as DNA: TGTGCCAGTACCCGGACAGGGAACTATGGCTACACCTTC. Amino acids: CASTRTGNYGYTF.

The J gene is TRBJ2-5, the V gene TRBV6-1, with a tentative D call TRBD2 (5 bases). The germline gives CDR1 MNHNS, CDR2 SASEGT. Trimming cost V 5 bases and J 5 bases, with 12 bases left between them. The CDR3 has 13 residues. The CDR3 here is CASSRPDLETQYF. In DNA, the CDR3 is TGTGCCAGCAGTCGACCGGACTTGGAGACCCAGTACTTC.

The V and J genes are TRBV6-6 and TRBJ1-2; D not certain. This CDR3 has 12 amino acids. Trimming took off 5 bases at V and 6 bases at J, with 10 bases between the two ends. CDR1 is MNHNY and CDR2 is SVGAGI in the germline V gene (reference sequence). CDR3 coding DNA: TGTGCCAGCAGTACCGGAGTAAATGGCTACACCTTC. Amino acid sequence: CASSTGVNGYTF.

J is TRBJ2-4 and V is TRBV2; D possibly corresponds to TRBD1 (6 bases). Trimming pared 10 bases from V and 1 base from J, leaving 8 bases between. The CDR3 is made up of 12 amino acids. CDR1 and CDR2 from the germline V gene are SNHLY and FYNNEI. CDR3 coding DNA: TGTGCCACACAGGGTGCCAAAAACATTCAGTACTTC. This codes for CATQGAKNIQYF.

V usage is TRBV27 and J usage is TRBJ2-3; 10 positions agree with TRBD2. The CDR3 length is 17 residues. With V trimmed by 8 bases and J by 1 base, 12 bases remained unmatched. Germline loops: CDR1 MNHEY, CDR2 SMNVEV (reference sequence). The CDR3 region has the DNA TGTGCCAGCTCCGGGCTAGCGGGAGTTTATGGCACAGATACGCAGTATTTT. Translation: CASSGLAGVYGTDTQYF.

The gene calls are TRBV27 and TRBJ2-7; 12 positions match TRBD1. Germline trimming cut 3 bases from V and 2 bases from J; bases unmatched to any gene: 2. Per germline, CDR1 MNHEY and CDR2 SMNVEV (reference sequence). The CDR3 loop spans 15 amino acids. As DNA, the CDR3 is TGTGCCAGCAGTTTCGGGACAGGGGGCACCTACGAGCAGTACTTC. Translating gives CASSFGTGGTYEQYF.